The entry below gives a single T cell receptor (beta chain) sequence along with its context. What it recognizes is unknown. The junction does not match germline at one end; this may be a read error. The CDR3 loop spans 12 amino acids. CDR1 is LNHNV and CDR2 is YYDKDF in the germline V gene (reference sequence). Every patient underwent thyroid surgery untreated. Original processing notes: A papillary thyroid cancer distant-metastasis classifier was built from CDR3 differences across clinicopathological groups. Using MiXCR, TCRdb reanalyzed the PCR reads. The V and J calls here are based on TCRdb, not the publication. The sample consists of 4,500 to 5,500 clones, roughly 20% of them appearing once. The data stem from a study of metastatic and nonmetastatic thyroid tumors. Study information: Samples came from malignant and benign thyroid patients, and repertoires were compared across blood and tumor or nodule tissue. General study points: TCR beta diversity was reportedly significantly higher in malignant thyroid tumors than benign nodules, in blood and tumor.

Sequencing was done on a sample of tumor tissue. This clonotype originated in a male donor with papillary thyroid cancer or a benign thyroid nodule (not recorded which). Some clones in this sample may be carry-over from other donors' samples. The V call is TRBV15, the J call TRBJ1-6; TRBD1 matches at 9 bases. The CDR3 nucleotides are TGTGCCACCAGCAGAGATCCCAGGACAGGGGACTTT. The encoded protein is CATSRDPRTGDF.